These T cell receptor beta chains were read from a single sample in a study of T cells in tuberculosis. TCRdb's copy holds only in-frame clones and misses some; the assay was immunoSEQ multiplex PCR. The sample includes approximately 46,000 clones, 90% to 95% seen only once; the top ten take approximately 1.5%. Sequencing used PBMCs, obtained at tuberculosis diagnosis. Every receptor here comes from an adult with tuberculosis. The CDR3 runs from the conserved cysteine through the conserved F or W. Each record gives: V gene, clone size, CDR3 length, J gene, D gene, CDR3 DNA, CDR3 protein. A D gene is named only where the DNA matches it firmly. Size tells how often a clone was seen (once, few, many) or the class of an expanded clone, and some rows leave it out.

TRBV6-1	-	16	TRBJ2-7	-	TGTGCCAGCAGTGAAGGAGTGGGAGCGGGCGCCTACGAGCAGTACTTC	CASSEGVGAGAYEQYF
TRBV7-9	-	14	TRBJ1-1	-	TGTGCCAGCAGCTTACGCAGGGGAGGGACTGAAGCTTTCTTT	CASSLRRGGTEAFF
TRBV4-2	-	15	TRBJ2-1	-	TGTGCCAGCAGCCAAGATCCCCCTACCCACGGACTGCAGTTCTTC	CASSQDPPTHGLQFF
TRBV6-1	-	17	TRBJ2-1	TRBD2	TGTGCCAGCAGTGGAGGAGTACTAGCGGGAGATTTCAATGAGCAGTTCTTC	CASSGGVLAGDFNEQFF
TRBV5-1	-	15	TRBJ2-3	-	TGCGCCAGCAGCTTGGGGGGACTGAGCACAGATACGCAGTATTTT	CASSLGGLSTDTQYF
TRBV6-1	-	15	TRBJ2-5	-	TGTGCCAGCAGTGGTGGAGGGTTGTATGGAGAGACCCAGTACTTC	CASSGGGLYGETQYF
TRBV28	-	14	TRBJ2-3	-	TGTGCCAGCAGTCTTACTACTAGCACAGATACGCAGTATTTT	CASSLTTSTDTQYF
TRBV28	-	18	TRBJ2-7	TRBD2	TGTGCCAGCAGTTCTCCAACCGGGACTAGCGGGAGGGCCTACGAGCAGTACTTC	CASSSPTGTSGRAYEQYF
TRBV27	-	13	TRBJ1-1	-	TGTGCCAGCAGTTTGTCAAAGAACACTGAAGCTTTCTTT	CASSLSKNTEAFF
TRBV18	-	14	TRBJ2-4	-	TGTGCCAGCTCACCACCCGCACAGGTTGACATTCAGTACTTC	CASSPPAQVDIQYF
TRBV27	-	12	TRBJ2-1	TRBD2	TGTGCCAGCAGTTTAGGAGCGGGAGAGCAGTTCTTC	CASSLGAGEQFF
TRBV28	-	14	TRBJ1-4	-	TGTGCCAGCAGATTGGGCGGGTTGAGAGAAAAACTGTTTTTT	CASRLGGLREKLFF
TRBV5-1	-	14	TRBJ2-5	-	TGCGCCAGCAGCTTGGCGGGTCAGGGGGAGACCCAGTACTTC	CASSLAGQGETQYF
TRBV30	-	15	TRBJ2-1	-	TGTGCCTGGGGGAGTGGCGGCAACTCCTACAATGAGCAGTTCTTC	CAWGSGGNSYNEQFF
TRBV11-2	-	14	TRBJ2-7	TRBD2	TGTGCCAGCAGCTTAAGCGGGAGCTCCTACGAGCAGTACTTC	CASSLSGSSYEQYF
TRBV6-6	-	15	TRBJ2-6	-	TGTGCCAGCAGTGCACACGGGGCTGGGGCCAACGTCCTGACTTTC	CASSAHGAGANVLTF
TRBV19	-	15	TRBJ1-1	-	TGTGCCAGTAGTATAGATCCCCCGGGGAACACTGAAGCTTTCTTT	CASSIDPPGNTEAFF
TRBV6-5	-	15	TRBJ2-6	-	TGTGCCAGCAGTTACTTGGCCTCTGGGGCCAACGTCCTGACTTTC	CASSYLASGANVLTF
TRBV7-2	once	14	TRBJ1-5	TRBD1	TGTGCCAGCAGCCAGACAGGGGTCAATCAGCCCCAGCATTTT	CASSQTGVNQPQHF
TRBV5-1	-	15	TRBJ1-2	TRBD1	TGCGCCAGCAGCTCACTCGGGACAGGGGGCTATGGCTACACCTTC	CASSSLGTGGYGYTF
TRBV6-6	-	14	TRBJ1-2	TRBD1	TGTGCCAGCAGTTACGAGGGGGCCGTGCATGGCTACACCTTC	CASSYEGAVHGYTF
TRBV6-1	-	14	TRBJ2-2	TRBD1	TGTGCCAGCAGTGAGGGGACAGGGGCCGGGGAGCTGTTTTTT	CASSEGTGAGELFF
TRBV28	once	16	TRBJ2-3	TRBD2	TGTGCCAGCAGTTTGCCCCGGTCAGGCGGGAGGGATACGCAGTATTTT	CASSLPRSGGRDTQYF
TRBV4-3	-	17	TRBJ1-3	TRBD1	TGCGCCAGCAGCCAGGGGACAGGGCTCGGGTCTGGAAACACCATATATTTT	CASSQGTGLGSGNTIYF
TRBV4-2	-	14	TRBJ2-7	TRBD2	TGTGCCAGCAGACTAGCGGGAGGCCGTGGCGAGCAGTACTTC	CASRLAGGRGEQYF
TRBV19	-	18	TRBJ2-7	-	TGTGCCAGTAGTATGAAAGACAGCGATATCGGTTGGTCCTACGAGCAGTACTTC	CASSMKDSDIGWSYEQYF
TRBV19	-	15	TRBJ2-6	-	TGTGCCAGTAACGGGGGAAGCTCTGGGGCCAACGTCCTGACTTTC	CASNGGSSGANVLTF
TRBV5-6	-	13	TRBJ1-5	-	TGTGCCAGCAGCTCGGCGGGTGATCAGCCCCAGCATTTT	CASSSAGDQPQHF
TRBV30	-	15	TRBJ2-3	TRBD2	TGTGCCTGGAGTACTTTTAGCGGGAGCACAGATACGCAGTATTTT	CAWSTFSGSTDTQYF
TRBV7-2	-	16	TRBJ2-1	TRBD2	TGTGCCAGCAGCTTCCCGAGGCTAGCGGGAGTCGGTGAGCAGTTCTTC	CASSFPRLAGVGEQFF
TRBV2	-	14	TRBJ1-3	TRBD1	TGTGCCAGCCTGACAGGGGGCTCTGGAAACACCATATATTTT	CASLTGGSGNTIYF
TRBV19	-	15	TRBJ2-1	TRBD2	TGTGCCAGTAGTATAGCCAGCGGGGGGGGCAATGAGCAGTTCTTC	CASSIASGGGNEQFF
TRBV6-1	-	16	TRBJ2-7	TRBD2	TGTGCCAGCAGTGTCTGGACTAGCGGGAGGACCTACGAGCAGTACTTC	CASSVWTSGRTYEQYF
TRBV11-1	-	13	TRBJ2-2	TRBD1	TGTGCCAGCAGTTTAACAGGGGCCGGGGAGCTGTTTTTT	CASSLTGAGELFF
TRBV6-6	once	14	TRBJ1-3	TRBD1	TGTGCCAGCAGAAGACAGGGGACTGGAAACACCATATATTTT	CASRRQGTGNTIYF
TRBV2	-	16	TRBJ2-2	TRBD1	TGTGCCAGCAGTGTCGGGACAGGGGGTAACACCGGGGAGCTGTTTTTT	CASSVGTGGNTGELFF
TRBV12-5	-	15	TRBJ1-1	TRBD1	TGTGCTAGTGGCAGAGGGACAGCAGGGGAAGCTGAAGCTTTCTTT	CASGRGTAGEAEAFF
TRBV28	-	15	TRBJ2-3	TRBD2	TGTGCCAGCAGTTCACTAGCGGGGACCACAGATACGCAGTATTTT	CASSSLAGTTDTQYF
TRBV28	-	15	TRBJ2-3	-	TGTGCCAGCACTTCACCTGGCGGGTGGGAAGATACGCAGTATTTT	CASTSPGGWEDTQYF
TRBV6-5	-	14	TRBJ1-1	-	TGTGCCAGCCGTTACACCGGGATGAACACTGAAGCTTTCTTT	CASRYTGMNTEAFF
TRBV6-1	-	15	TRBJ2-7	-	TGTGCCAGCAGTGTTGAACAAGGAGGCCAATACGAGCAGTACTTC	CASSVEQGGQYEQYF
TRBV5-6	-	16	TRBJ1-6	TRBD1	TGTGCCAGCAGCTTGCGGCAGGGGGTCTCTAATTCACCCCTCCACTTT	CASSLRQGVSNSPLHF
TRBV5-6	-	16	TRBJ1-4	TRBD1	TGTGCCAGCAGCGCCCTAGGGGGCGCGAGTAATGAAAAACTGTTTTTT	CASSALGGASNEKLFF
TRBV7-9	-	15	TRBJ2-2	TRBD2	TGTGCCAGCAGCCCGAGCGGGAGGGCTGTCGGGGAGCTGTTTTTT	CASSPSGRAVGELFF